The 13 T cell receptor beta chains presented below share a single source sample, sequenced in a study of OX40 agonist ivuxolimab in advanced cancers. Library preparation employed the immunoSEQ multiplex PCR assay. TCRdb took this table from immuneACCESS and kept in-frame rearrangements with V and J called. Such tables lack part of the clones; where checked against another copy, unresolved V genes explain under half of the gap, and the rest is unexplained. The sample yields approximately 100,000 clones; roughly 94% were counted once. Roughly 0.5% of the sample lies in the top ten. The specimen comprised CD4+ or CD8+ T cells sorted from blood, sampled in a trial of the OX40 agonist ivuxolimab. The receptors originated from an adult with an advanced solid tumor such as melanoma, head and neck, liver or kidney cancer.

Comments on this clone: The sample has other DNA sequences that encode this CDR3 too. The V gene is TRBV9, the J gene TRBJ2-5; 13 bases map to TRBD2. The CDR3 has 15 residues. V shed 3 bases and J 5 bases; nucleotides not matched to a gene: 4. The V gene's germline CDR1 is SGDLS and CDR2 YYNGEE. CDR3 region: CASSATSGGAETQYF. The CDR3 DNA follows: TGTGCCAGCAGCGCCACTAGCGGGGGGGCGGAGACCCAGTACTTC.

This clone occurred a few times. J is TRBJ1-6 and V is TRBV5-1; 9 positions agree with TRBD1. Trimming removed 4 bases from V and 5 bases from J; junction bases left unmatched: 4. CDR1 is SGHRS, CDR2 YFSETQ, per germline. The CDR3 runs to 15 residues. The CDR3, as DNA: TGCGCCAGCAGCCTACAGGGGGCGGATAATTCACCCCTCCACTTT. This codes for CASSLQGADNSPLHF.

V and J are TRBV7-8 and TRBJ2-3; no clear D. V lost 1 base and J lost 6, with 11 bases in between. The germline V gene has CDR1 SGHVS and CDR2 FQNEAQ. This CDR3 is 14 amino acids long. The CDR3 DNA reads as TGTGCCAGCAGCTTAGTTGTTATCTCGGATACGCAGTATTTT. Its translation is CASSLVVISDTQYF.

The chain recombines TRBV5-4 with TRBJ2-5; D might be TRBD2 (6 bases). Germline V gene lookup returns CDR1 SGHNT and CDR2 YYREEE (reference sequence). The CDR3 sequence is 13 residues long. V was clipped by 5 bases and J by 5 bases, with 13 bases between them. CDR3 bases: TGTGCCAGCAGTTCCCCCCTAGCGGAGACCCAGTACTTC. It specifies CASSSPLAETQYF.

This chain joins TRBV19 and TRBJ1-5; TRBD1 is a possible D gene (6 bases). Between the trimmed V and J ends, which lost 6 bases and 4 bases, there was a span of 19 bases. Germline V gene sequence: CDR1 LNHDA, CDR2 SQIVND (reference sequence). The CDR3 has 16 amino acids. The chain's CDR3 is CASSTGQLWTNQPQHF. The CDR3 DNA follows: TGTGCCAGTAGCACTGGACAGCTCTGGACAAATCAGCCCCAGCATTTT.

In this sample, this clone turned up once. This rearrangement joins TRBV5-1 to TRBJ2-5; D gene uncertain. Trimming took off 0 bases at V and 5 bases at J, with 11 bases between the two ends. This CDR3 has 14 residues. Germline lookup yields CDR1 SGHRS and CDR2 YFSETQ. The CDR3 coding sequence is TGCGCCAGCAGCTTGGGTTGGTTAGGGGAGACCCAGTACTTC. This gives the protein CASSLGWLGETQYF.

The chain employs TRBV7-5 and TRBJ2-1; the table's D call, TRBD2, has no DNA check behind it. TRBV7-5 is listed as a pseudogene. The CDR3 spans 15 residues. The CDR3 bases are TGTGCCAGAAGCTACGCCTTTTTCGGGGACAATGAGCAGTTCTTC. It is translated as CARSYAFFGDNEQFF.

V and J are TRBV25-1 and TRBJ2-7; TRBD1 is a possible D gene (6 bases). V lost 6 bases to trimming and J lost 1 base, with 10 bases between them. The germline V gene has CDR1 MGHDK and CDR2 SYGVNS. The CDR3 loop spans 13 amino acids. CDR3 nucleotide sequence: TGTGCCAGCAGGGTCACAGGGTCCTACGAGCAGTACTTC. Translated: CASRVTGSYEQYF.

The chain links TRBV6-1 to TRBJ1-2; 7 bases align to TRBD1. Germline lookup yields CDR1 MNHNS and CDR2 SASEGT. This CDR3 comprises 14 residues. V was pared by 3 bases and J by 4 bases, with 5 bases of the junction left unmatched. The CDR3 DNA follows: TGTGCCAGCAGTGATGCAGGGGGGAGCTATGGCTACACCTTC. This encodes CASSDAGGSYGYTF.

This chain joins TRBV28 and TRBJ1-5; 9 bases map to TRBD1. The germline CDR1 and CDR2 sequences are MDHEN and SYDVKM. The J segment lost 6 bases and the V segment lost 8 bases, leaving 8 bases of the junction unmatched. CDR3 length: 14 amino acids. CDR3 loop: CASGPGTGSQPQHF. For the CDR3, the DNA is TGTGCCAGCGGACCTGGGACAGGGAGTCAGCCCCAGCATTTT.

This sequence joins TRBV6-1 and TRBJ1-4; no clear D gene. The CDR3 runs to 13 residues. The germline gives CDR1 MNHNS, CDR2 SASEGT. V dropped 6 bases and J dropped 5 bases, with 10 bases sitting between them. The CDR3, as DNA: TGTGCCAGCAGCTCGGTCGGGAATGAAAAACTGTTTTTT. The encoded protein is CASSSVGNEKLFF.

Here the CDR3 reads CASSGRDGRGTEAFF. CDR3 in DNA: TGTGCCAGCAGCGGACGGGACGGGCGAGGCACTGAAGCTTTCTTT. The chain combines TRBV5-6 with TRBJ1-1, with D possibly TRBD1 on 5 matching bases. From germline, CDR1 is SGHDT and CDR2 YYEEEE. With 4 bases removed from V and 4 bases from J, the gap between germline ends came to 17 bases. This CDR3 comprises 15 residues.

The gene calls are TRBV14 and TRBJ2-7; 7 bases agree with TRBD2. Germline trimming cut 5 bases from V and 3 bases from J; bases unmatched to any gene: 7. The CDR3 sequence is 14 residues long. Germline V lookup: CDR1 SGHDN, CDR2 FVKESK. The DNA of the CDR3 is TGTGCCAGCAGCTCCCGACTAGCCCGCTACGAGCAGTACTTC. Translated: CASSSRLARYEQYF.